This T cell receptor beta chain was identified in a study of blood T cell repertoires in COVID-19. Study background: Donors in the United States, Italy and Spain gave samples during acute or convalescent COVID-19. T cells, B-cell-depleted T cells, or PBMCs provided the cDNA or gDNA that served as material.

Original handling: Using reference gene primer amplification, nucleated cell counts were estimated. Data came from immunoSEQ multiplex PCR; TCRdb stores just in-frame clones and leaves some out. D and trimming were read from the DNA, whereas the V and J calls and clone size are those reported in that table. This table has 20,000 or so clones, 70% to 90% appearing once. This CDR3 has 17 amino acids. Per germline, CDR1 SQVTM and CDR2 ANQGSEA. V lost 4 bases and J lost 0, with 21 bases in between. The sample was peripheral blood. This TCR came from a human donor with acute or convalescent COVID-19. The donor label of this sample is uncertain. This chain joins TRBV29-1 and TRBJ1-1, with a tentative D call TRBD1 (6 bases). CDR3 region: CSVVGPAQGSMNTEAFF. The CDR3 coding sequence is TGCAGCGTTGTGGGGCCGGCACAGGGATCCATGAACACTGAAGCTTTCTTT.